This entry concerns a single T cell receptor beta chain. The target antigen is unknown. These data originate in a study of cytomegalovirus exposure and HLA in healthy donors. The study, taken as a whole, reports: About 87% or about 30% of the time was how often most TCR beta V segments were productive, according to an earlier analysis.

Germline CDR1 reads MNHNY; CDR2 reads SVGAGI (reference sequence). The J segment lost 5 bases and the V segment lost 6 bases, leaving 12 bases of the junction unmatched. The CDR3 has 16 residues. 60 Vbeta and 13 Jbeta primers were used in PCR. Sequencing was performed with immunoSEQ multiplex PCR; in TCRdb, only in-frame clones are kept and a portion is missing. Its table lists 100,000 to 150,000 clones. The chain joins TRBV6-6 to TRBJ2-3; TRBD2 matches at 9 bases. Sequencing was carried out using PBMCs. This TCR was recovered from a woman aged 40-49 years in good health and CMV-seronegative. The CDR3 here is CASSYPGGGAGDTQYF. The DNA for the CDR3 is TGTGCCAGCAGCTACCCCGGCGGGGGGGCGGGAGATACGCAGTATTTT.